The 30 T cell receptor beta chains listed next were all sequenced from one sample in a study of PD-1 blockade in classical Hodgkin lymphoma (dated by TCRdb to 2020 to 2021). The meaning of the sample's time point label: cycle 2 day 1 (C2D1) of nivolumab. Every trial patient had relapsed following autologous stem cell transplantation, and prior brentuximab vedotin exposure was what differed among cohorts A, B and C. The library came from the immunoSEQ multiplex PCR assay. The source is immuneACCESS, and TCRdb retained only in-frame sequences with V and J called. Part of the clones is not carried over; for the studies checked, unresolved V genes explain less than half of this, and the remainder is unexplained. The sample includes some 22,000 clones, with roughly 77% observed a single time. The ten largest clones capture under 20% of the sample. The specimen comprised peripheral blood mononuclear cells (PBMCs), sampled before the second cycle of nivolumab. Receptors originate from a human donor with classical Hodgkin lymphoma.

The rearrangement joins TRBV5-1 to TRBJ2-2, with 12 bases identical to TRBD2. V lost 0 bases to trimming and J lost 6 bases; unmatched junction nucleotides: 3. The germline gives CDR1 SGHRS, CDR2 YFSETQ. This CDR3 has 16 residues. For the CDR3, the DNA is TGCGCCAGCAGCTTGGAAAGACTAGCGGGGGCCGGGGAGCTGTTTTTT. It is translated as CASSLERLAGAGELFF.

This clone has more than one count but fewer than ten. This CDR3 is CASSQETGASYNEQFF. DNA for the CDR3: TGCGCCAGCAGCCAAGAGACGGGGGCCTCCTACAATGAGCAGTTCTTC. The V and J genes are TRBV4-1 and TRBJ2-1; possibly TRBD1 or TRBD2 for D (6 bases each). The germline CDR1 and CDR2 sequences are MGHRA and YSYEKL. Between the trimmed V and J ends, which lost 0 bases and 0 bases, there was a span of 9 bases. The CDR3 sequence is 16 residues long.

This sequence joins TRBV19 and TRBJ1-6, with TRBD1 matching over 9 bases. Looked up from germline, CDR1 is LNHDA and CDR2 is SQIVND (reference sequence). This CDR3 has 17 residues. V lost 3 bases to trimming and J lost 9 bases; unmatched junction nucleotides: 12. The chain's CDR3 is CASSITPAGTGFSPLHF. CDR3 nucleotide sequence: TGTGCCAGTAGTATTACCCCGGCCGGGACAGGGTTTTCACCCCTCCACTTT.

This clone was observed a handful of times. The rearrangement links TRBV28 to TRBJ2-5, with a weak D call TRBD2 (5 bases). The CDR3 is 15 residues long. Trimming took 5 bases from V and 5 from J, leaving 18 bases between them. Germline V gene data show CDR1 as MDHEN and CDR2 as SYDVKM. The CDR3 protein is CASSASRRQKETQYF. The CDR3 bases are TGTGCCAGCAGTGCTAGCCGGCGTCAGAAGGAGACCCAGTACTTC.

V usage is TRBV9 and J usage is TRBJ2-7; 7 nucleotides align to TRBD2. The CDR3 totals 15 residues. V lost 4 bases and J lost 0; bases outside the gene matches: 7. Germline values: CDR1 SGDLS, CDR2 YYNGEE. The DNA for the CDR3 is TGTGCCAGCAGCCTGGGAGGGGAGTTCTCCTACGAGCAGTACTTC. It encodes CASSLGGEFSYEQYF. The whole variable domain, remainder taken from reference TRBV9 and TRBJ2-7, is DSGVTQTPKHLITATGQRVTLRCSPRSGDLSVYWYQQSLDQGLQFLIQYYNGEERAKGNILERFSAQQFPDLHSELNLSSLELGDSALYFCASSLGGEFSYEQYFGPGTRLTVT.

This sequence joins TRBV13 and TRBJ2-1; 9 bases match TRBD2. This CDR3 has 15 amino acids. V shed 5 bases and J 3 bases; nucleotides not matched to a gene: 5. Per germline, CDR1 PRHDT and CDR2 FYEKMQ (reference sequence). The CDR3 loop is CASSNSGGNYNEQFF. The CDR3 nucleotides read TGTGCCAGCAGCAATAGCGGGGGCAACTACAATGAGCAGTTCTTC.

This sequence joins TRBV19 and TRBJ2-1; TRBD2 matches at 11 bases. J lost 4 bases, V lost 9 bases, and 5 bases had no gene match. Germline V gene lookup returns CDR1 LNHDA and CDR2 SQIVND (reference sequence). CDR3 length equals 14 residues. The CDR3 spells CASALAGEYNEQFF. The DNA of the CDR3 is TGTGCCAGCGCACTAGCGGGAGAGTACAATGAGCAGTTCTTC.

This clone occurred a few times. V usage is TRBV7-9 and J usage is TRBJ1-1, with 7 bases that match TRBD1. CDR3 length: 13 amino acids. J lost 6 bases, V lost 4 bases, and 5 bases had no gene match. Looked up from germline, CDR1 is SEHNR and CDR2 is FQNEAQ (reference sequence). In nucleotides, the CDR3 is TGTGCCAGCAGCTGGGACAGCCAGTCTGAAGCTTTCTTT. Translating it yields CASSWDSQSEAFF.

The rearrangement links TRBV20-1 to TRBJ2-1; no reliable D call. CDR1 and CDR2 from the germline V gene are DFQATT and SNEGSKA (reference sequence). With 7 bases removed from V and 5 bases from J, the gap between germline ends came to 9 bases. This CDR3 has 11 residues. The CDR3 loop reads CSGSHNNEQFF. DNA for the CDR3: TGCAGTGGCAGTCATAACAATGAGCAGTTCTTC.

V gene TRBV29-1 combines with J gene TRBJ2-3; tentative D call: TRBD1 (5 bases). There are 13 residues in the CDR3. V shed 3 bases and J shed 1 base, with 8 bases lying between them. Germline lookup yields CDR1 SQVTM and CDR2 ANQGSEA. This CDR3 reads CSVDRARTDTQYF. The CDR3 nucleotides are TGCAGCGTTGACAGGGCCCGCACAGATACGCAGTATTTT.

The chain combines TRBV11-3 with TRBJ2-5; TRBD2 is a possible D gene (5 bases). Germline-derived CDR1 and CDR2 are SGHNT and YENEEA. CDR3 length equals 15 residues. The V gene lost 0 bases and the J gene lost 2 bases, with 10 bases spanning the gap. DNA for the CDR3: TGTGCCAGCAGCTTAGATCGAGGGAAGCAAGAGACCCAGTACTTC. Its translation: CASSLDRGKQETQYF.

The rearrangement joins TRBV18 to TRBJ1-1; the D is unclear. The germline V and J ends were trimmed by 0 bases and 1 base, with 9 bases remaining between them. This CDR3 spans 15 amino acids. Germline CDR1 KGHSH, CDR2 LQKENI. This CDR3 is CASSPPSQQNTEAFF. The DNA for the CDR3 is TGTGCCAGCTCACCACCATCACAGCAGAACACTGAAGCTTTCTTT.

The rearrangement uses TRBV5-4 and TRBJ2-2; tentative D call: TRBD2 (5 bases). CDR1 and CDR2 from the germline V gene are SGHNT and YYREEE (reference sequence). With 0 bases removed from V and 5 bases from J, the gap between germline ends came to 14 bases. This CDR3 contains 16 residues. This CDR3 reads CASSLVWGAHTGELFF. The CDR3 coding sequence is TGTGCCAGCAGCTTGGTGTGGGGAGCGCATACCGGGGAGCTGTTTTTT.

J is TRBJ2-1 and V is TRBV5-1; D not certain. The CDR3 sequence is 15 residues long. V was pared by 2 bases and J by 4 bases, with 13 bases between. Looked up from germline, CDR1 is SGHRS and CDR2 is YFSETQ. The CDR3 loop is CASSFIIGQYNEQFF. Here the CDR3 DNA reads TGCGCCAGCAGCTTTATTATAGGGCAGTACAATGAGCAGTTCTTC.

V usage is TRBV30 and J usage is TRBJ2-2; 8 bases are shared with TRBD1. Germline CDR1 is GTSNPN and CDR2 is SVGIG (reference sequence). This CDR3 has 16 amino acids. V was pared by 0 bases and J by 3 bases, with 6 bases of the junction left unmatched. CDR3 nucleotide sequence: TGTGCCTGGAGTGTACCCCAGGGGGCTGACACCGGGGAGCTGTTTTTT. Amino acid sequence: CAWSVPQGADTGELFF.

The J gene is TRBJ2-2, the V gene TRBV4-1; weak D call: TRBD1 (5 bases). V was trimmed by 9 bases and J by 6 bases, leaving 17 bases between them. Germline CDR1 and CDR2: MGHRA and YSYEKL. The CDR3 sequence is 14 residues long. The CDR3 coding sequence is TGCGCCAGTCAGGGCCTGTTTTTTTCCGGGGAGCTGTTTTTT. Its protein is CASQGLFFSGELFF.

The chain recombines TRBV6-5 with TRBJ2-6; D remains unclear. V was pared by 3 bases and J by 0 bases, with 3 bases between. The germline CDR1 and CDR2 sequences are MNHEY and SVGAGI. The length of the CDR3 is 14 residues. CDR3 DNA: TGTGCCAGCAGTTATAACTCTGGGGCCAACGTCCTGACTTTC. It yields the protein CASSYNSGANVLTF.

The chain has TRBV13 and TRBJ1-2; 7 bases align to TRBD1. Losses at the gene ends were 5 bases for V and 5 bases for J; bases not matched to a gene: 14. This CDR3 region has 16 residues. Germline V gives CDR1 PRHDT, CDR2 FYEKMQ (reference sequence). CDR3 nucleotides: TGTGCCAGCAGCCCTTGGATTCAGGGACAGAGTTATGGCTACACCTTC. Translated, it gives CASSPWIQGQSYGYTF.

The V and J genes are TRBV6-5 and TRBJ2-7; D not resolved. The germline V gene has CDR1 MNHEY and CDR2 SVGAGI. V was trimmed by 4 bases and J by 4 bases, leaving 5 bases between them. This CDR3 is built from 11 residues. CDR3 in DNA: TGTGCCAGCAGTTCGAAATACGAGCAGTACGTC. This encodes CASSSKYEQYV.

As DNA, the CDR3 is TGTGCCAGCAGCGCGGGACCGAGCAATGAGCAGTTCTTC. Encoded protein: CASSAGPSNEQFF. The V gene is TRBV5-5, the J gene TRBJ2-1; TRBD2 is a possible D gene (6 bases). V dropped 4 bases and J dropped 6 bases, with 11 bases sitting between them. The CDR3 totals 13 residues. Germline V CDR1 and CDR2: SGHKS, YYEKEE (reference sequence).

The chain employs TRBV6-1 and TRBJ1-2; D is uncertain. The CDR3 has 11 amino acids. Per the germline V gene, CDR1 is MNHNS and CDR2 is SASEGT. V dropped 4 bases and J dropped 8 bases, with 8 bases sitting between them. This chain's CDR3 is CASSGGGGYTF. The CDR3 nucleotides read TGTGCCAGCAGTGGGGGAGGCGGCTACACCTTC.

The chain recombines TRBV9 with TRBJ2-2, with 16 bases identical to TRBD2. Germline V CDR1 and CDR2: SGDLS, YYNGEE. CDR3 length equals 22 residues. J gave up 3 bases and V 0 bases, and 14 bases lay outside the gene matches. CDR3 protein: CASSVGDGWGLAGGRDTGELFF. The CDR3 DNA sequence: TGTGCCAGCAGCGTAGGGGACGGGTGGGGACTAGCGGGAGGGCGAGACACCGGGGAGCTGTTTTTT.

This chain links TRBV10-1 with TRBJ2-6; D may be TRBD1 or TRBD2 (5 bases each). The CDR3 contains 14 residues. Trimming cost V 5 bases and J 1 base, with 6 bases left between them. CDR1 and CDR2 (germline): WNHNN, SYGVQD (reference sequence). Written as DNA, the CDR3 is TGCGCCAGCAGTTGGGGGTCTGGGGCCAACGTCCTGACTTTC. This gives the protein CASSWGSGANVLTF.

The genes are TRBV7-6 and TRBJ1-6, with TRBD1 as a possible D gene (5 bases). Germline CDR1 is SGHVS and CDR2 is FNYEAQ. This CDR3 is built from 18 residues. Trimming stripped 2 bases from V and 0 bases from J, with 14 bases between. CDR3 sequence (DNA): TGTGCCAGCAGCTTATTCCCTTTTGGGGGCTCCTATAATTCACCCCTCCACTTT. Translating it yields CASSLFPFGGSYNSPLHF.

The genes are TRBV5-1 and TRBJ2-2, with 9 bases identical to TRBD2. In germline, CDR1 is SGHRS, CDR2 YFSETQ. The CDR3 covers 16 residues. The trim removed 5 bases at V and 7 bases at J, leaving 12 bases unmatched. The DNA for the CDR3 is TGCGCCAGCAGTACCGTAGCGGGAGTGCCGATCGGGGAGCTGTTTTTT. Amino acid sequence: CASSTVAGVPIGELFF.

A word on this clone: Within the sample, other DNA sequences also encode this same CDR3. The chain recombines TRBV9 with TRBJ2-4; a weak D match, TRBD2 (7 bases). Trimming left V 0 bases short and J 9 bases short, with 16 bases between. This CDR3 contains 15 residues. Germline CDR1 SGDLS, CDR2 YYNGEE. The CDR3 spells CASSVGGGGGSIQYF. Written as DNA, the CDR3 is TGTGCCAGCAGCGTAGGCGGGGGAGGGGGGAGCATTCAGTACTTC. Looking up the rest from reference TRBV9 and TRBJ2-4 gives the full variable domain: DSGVTQTPKHLITATGQRVTLRCSPRSGDLSVYWYQQSLDQGLQFLIQYYNGEERAKGNILERFSAQQFPDLHSELNLSSLELGDSALYFCASSVGGGGGSIQYFGAGTRLSVL.

This rearrangement joins TRBV9 to TRBJ2-3; 10 positions agree with TRBD2. V shed 3 bases and J 4 bases; nucleotides not matched to a gene: 5. Germline-derived CDR1 and CDR2 are SGDLS and YYNGEE. This CDR3 has 15 residues. In DNA, the CDR3 is TGTGCCAGCAGCGCCCTGAGCGGGGGGGCAGATACGCAGTATTTT. Protein product: CASSALSGGADTQYF.

The J gene is TRBJ2-3, the V gene TRBV9; 8 bases map to TRBD2. In germline, CDR1 is SGDLS, CDR2 YYNGEE. Trimming removed 0 bases from V and 1 base from J; junction bases left unmatched: 10. The CDR3 is 18 amino acids. DNA for the CDR3: TGTGCCAGCAGCGTAGACCCCGGGGGTAGCGGGGGCACAGATACGCAGTATTTT. As protein: CASSVDPGGSGGTDTQYF.

V and J are TRBV28 and TRBJ1-5; TRBD1 matches at 10 bases. This CDR3 region has 17 residues. Trimming cost V 6 bases and J 6 bases; bases outside gene matches: 14. Germline V gene sequence: CDR1 MDHEN, CDR2 SYDVKM. The CDR3 DNA is TGTGCCAGCAGACCTCCTGACAGGGGGCTTGTAAGTCAGCCCCAGCATTTT. This codes for CASRPPDRGLVSQPQHF.

This chain joins TRBV7-2 and TRBJ2-3; the match to TRBD1 covers 8 bases. The trim removed 0 bases at V and 7 bases at J, leaving 15 bases unmatched. Germline V CDR1 and CDR2: SGHTA, FQGNSA. The CDR3 is 18 amino acids. In DNA form, the CDR3 reads TGTGCCAGCAGCTTAGCGGCCAGGGGGCGCTTTATCCGAAATACGCAGTATTTT. It is translated as CASSLAARGRFIRNTQYF.